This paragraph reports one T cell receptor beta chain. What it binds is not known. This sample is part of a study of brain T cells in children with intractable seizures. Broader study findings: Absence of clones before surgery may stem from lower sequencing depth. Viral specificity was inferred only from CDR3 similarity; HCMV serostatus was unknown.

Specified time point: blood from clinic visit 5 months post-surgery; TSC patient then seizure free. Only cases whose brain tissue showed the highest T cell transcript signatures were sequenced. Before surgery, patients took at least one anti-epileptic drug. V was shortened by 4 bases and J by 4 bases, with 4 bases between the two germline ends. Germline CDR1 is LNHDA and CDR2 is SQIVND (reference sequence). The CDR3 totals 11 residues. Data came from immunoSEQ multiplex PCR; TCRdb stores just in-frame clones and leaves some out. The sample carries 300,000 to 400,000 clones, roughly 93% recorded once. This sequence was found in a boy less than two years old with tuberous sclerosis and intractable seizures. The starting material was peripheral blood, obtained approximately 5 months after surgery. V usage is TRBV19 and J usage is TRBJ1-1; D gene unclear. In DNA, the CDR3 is TGTGCCAGTAGTAGGGCCACTGAAGCTTTCTTT. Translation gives CASSRATEAFF.